This T cell receptor (beta chain) was profiled in a study of OX40 agonist ivuxolimab in advanced cancers. In the study overall: Mean age roughly 65 years, range 23 to 79; 82.7% male.

Germline V lookup: CDR1 MNHEY, CDR2 SMNVEV (reference sequence). This CDR3 is built from 15 residues. V dropped 6 bases and J dropped 5 bases, with 20 bases sitting between them. Patients had blood sampled at baseline and again on cycle 4 day 1 and cycle 7 day 1. Remarks on this clone: Its target is unknown.

Study-wide results and caveats: At doses 0.1 to 3.0 mg/kg, CD4+ and CD8+ clones expanded. Patients with a partial response at 0.1-3.0 mg/kg had among the lowest clonal expansion.

Produced via immunoSEQ multiplex PCR; TCRdb's table is partial and in-frame only. The table includes about 52,000 clones, 85% to 95% detected once. This TCR was sampled from an adult with an advanced solid tumor such as melanoma, head and neck, liver or kidney cancer. Material: CD4+ or CD8+ T cells sorted from blood, obtained in a trial of the OX40 agonist ivuxolimab. This chain uses TRBV27 with TRBJ2-7; a weak D match, TRBD2 (5 bases). CDR3 loop: CASSLYREAAHEQYF. The CDR3 region has the DNA TGTGCCAGCAGCCTTTATCGGGAAGCAGCACACGAGCAGTACTTC.